The entry below describes one T cell receptor beta chain. Which antigen it targets is not known. No clone much larger than this one lies a single base away; base qualities are absent. The source of the sample is a study of OX40 agonist ivuxolimab in advanced cancers. Study-wide context: Ivuxolimab was a fully human IgG2 agonistic monoclonal antibody targeting the costimulatory receptor OX40 (CD134). Three dose-escalation patients achieved partial responses, one with hepatocellular carcinoma and two with cutaneous melanoma. In the dose-escalation cohort, 82.7% of patients were male, and the mean age was approximately 64 years, with a range of roughly 20 to 80. Intravenous ivuxolimab was administered to patients every 2 weeks at six dose levels: 0.01, 0.1, 0.3, 1.5, 3 and 10 mg/kg. Patients were allowed to have had prior anti-PD-1, anti-PD-L1 or anti-CTLA-4 therapy, and approximately 41% of the dose-escalation patients had previously received checkpoint inhibitors. The monotherapy dose-escalation portion (N of about 57 patients) of the phase I ivuxolimab trial is reported in the paper. The purpose of peripheral TCRbeta sequencing was to test whether ivuxolimab changed TCR sequence diversity and led to clonal T-cell expansion. Of the roughly 50 dose-escalation patients, hepatocellular carcinoma was present in roughly 19, melanoma in around 15, renal cell carcinoma in 9 and head and neck cancer in 9.

To sequence the TCRbeta CDR3 region, genomic DNA was isolated from the sorted cells. The immunoSEQ Assay was used to sequence the TCRbeta CDR3 regions. This immuneACCESS table, as held by TCRdb, lists in-frame sequences with V and J called but not all clones. Of the missing ones, under half trace to an unresolved V gene in checked studies; the others have no known cause. A total of some 70,000 clones appear in this sample, 80% to 90% of them only once. The top ten clones comprise under 3.5% of the sample. The paper as a whole reports these results and caveats: Which antigens the clonally expanded peripheral T cells were specific for was not determined. Low levels of normalized T-cell clonal expansion were also shown by some nonresponding patients. In the 0.1-3.0 mg/kg groups, partial responders had among the lowest normalized peripheral clonal expansion, particularly in CD8+ T cells. Clonal expansion of both CD4+ and CD8+ blood T cells was observed from baseline to week 6 at doses 0.1 to 3.0 mg/kg. After ivuxolimab, more expanded clones were found on average in CD8+ T cells than in CD4+ T cells.

The trial excluded patients who had a history of autoimmune disease or were on systemic immunosuppression. Peripheral blood for TCR sequencing was collected from all dose cohorts at baseline, on cycle 4 day 1, and on cycle 7 day 1. Samples came from an open-label, multicenter, first-in-human phase I dose-escalation trial of ivuxolimab. Adults with locally advanced or metastatic melanoma, renal cell, hepatocellular, or head and neck squamous cell carcinoma were enrolled in the trial. CD4+ and CD8+ T cells were sorted separately from peripheral blood before TCR sequencing. CDR1 SGHTA and CDR2 FQGNSA were looked up in the germline V gene. From the cysteine up to the phenylalanine, the CDR3 has a length of 15 residues. The only DNA kept is the CDR3, 45 bases in frame from the first base. For this chain, trimming is 5 bases at the V end and 15 bases at the J end, and the number of junction bases without a gene match is 17.

The origin of this receptor is an adult with an advanced solid tumor such as melanoma, head and neck, liver or kidney cancer. The chain links TRBV7-2 with TRBJ2-1, with 9 bases aligning to TRBD2. The material was CD4+ or CD8+ T cells sorted from blood, obtained in a trial of the OX40 agonist ivuxolimab. The DNA sequence reads TGTGCCAGCAGCCCCGTGGGTAGCGGGGGCCCCAGGGCGTTCTTC. Its coded protein is CASSPVGSGGPRAFF.